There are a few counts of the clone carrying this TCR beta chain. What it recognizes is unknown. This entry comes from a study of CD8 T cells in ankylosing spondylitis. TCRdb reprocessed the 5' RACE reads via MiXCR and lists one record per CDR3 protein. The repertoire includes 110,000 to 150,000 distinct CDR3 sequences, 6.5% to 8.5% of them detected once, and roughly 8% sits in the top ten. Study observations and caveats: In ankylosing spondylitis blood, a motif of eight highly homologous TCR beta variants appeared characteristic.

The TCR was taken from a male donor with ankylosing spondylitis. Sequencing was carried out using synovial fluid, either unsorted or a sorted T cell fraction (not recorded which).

The CDR3 coding sequence is TGTGCCAGCAGCTTAAACTCAGACTACGAGCAGTACTTC. Translating it yields CASSLNSDYEQYF. This rearrangement joins TRBV7-2 to TRBJ2-7; D is uncertain. Between the trimmed V and J ends, which lost 2 bases and 3 bases, there was a span of 8 bases. This CDR3 comprises 13 residues. The germline CDR1 and CDR2 sequences are SGHTA and FQGNSA.